These 8 T cell receptor beta chains originate from one sample sequenced in a study of T cell responses to AZD1222 COVID-19 vaccine (dated by TCRdb to the early 2020s). The library was built by means of the immunoSEQ multiplex PCR assay. TCRdb took this table from immuneACCESS and kept in-frame rearrangements with V and J called. Such tables lack part of the clones; where checked against another copy, unresolved V genes explain under half of the gap, and the rest is unexplained. Here the sample has 56,000 or so clones; 80% occur a single time. Clones ranked in the top ten supply 5% of the sample. Per the publication, the time point label means: about 28 days (+/-7) after the second vaccine dose. Here the sequenced sample was peripheral blood, taken 28 days after the second AZD1222 dose. All receptors derive from an adult who received the AZD1222 COVID-19 vaccine.

In its sample, this clone was seen a few times. The rearrangement links TRBV20-1 to TRBJ1-1; 11 bases map to TRBD1. V was clipped by 3 bases and J by 0 bases; unmatched bases: 9. The CDR3 is 17 amino acids. Germline V gene lookup returns CDR1 DFQATT and CDR2 SNEGSKA (reference sequence). The CDR3 loop is CSASPGQGGWMNTEAFF. The DNA of the CDR3 is TGCAGTGCTAGTCCGGGACAGGGGGGATGGATGAACACTGAAGCTTTCTTT.

This chain uses TRBV6-2 or TRBV6-3 with TRBJ1-1, with 9 bases identical to TRBD1. The CDR3 is 16 residues long. CDR1 and CDR2 (germline): MNHEY, SVGEGT. V shed 6 bases and J 4 bases; nucleotides not matched to a gene: 12. The CDR3 protein is CASSRPGTGFFTEAFF. CDR3 DNA: TGTGCCAGCAGCCGTCCGGGGACAGGGTTTTTCACTGAAGCTTTCTTT.

For this clone: This CDR3 is also generated by other DNA sequences in the sample. This chain connects TRBV11-3 to TRBJ2-1, with 10 bases aligning to TRBD2. The CDR3 loop spans 15 amino acids. The junction had 4 bases not matched to a gene; V was cut back by 1 base and J by 7 bases. From germline, CDR1 is SGHNT and CDR2 YENEEA. Written as DNA, the CDR3 is TGTGCCAGCAGCTTAGGGGCTAGCGGGGGAAATGAGCAGTTCTTC. Amino acid sequence: CASSLGASGGNEQFF.

The J gene is TRBJ1-5, the V gene TRBV19; tentatively, D is TRBD1 (5 bases). The V end was cut by 0 bases, the J end by 11 bases, with 17 bases between. Germline V gene sequence: CDR1 LNHDA, CDR2 SQIVND (reference sequence). This CDR3 is 15 amino acids long. CDR3 coding DNA: TGTGCCAGTAGTATAGATCGGGGGGGAAGGAGAGCCCAGCATTTT. Translation: CASSIDRGGRRAQHF.

This clone was seen a single time. This chain links TRBV6-6 with TRBJ2-5, with 13 bases matching TRBD2. V lost 2 bases and J lost 3; bases outside the gene matches: 3. Germline V gene data show CDR1 as MNHNY and CDR2 as SVGAGI (reference sequence). There are 16 residues in the CDR3. CDR3 residues: CASSYTLAGGKETQYF. The DNA of the CDR3 is TGTGCCAGCAGTTACACACTAGCGGGAGGGAAAGAGACCCAGTACTTC.

V gene TRBV6-5 combines with J gene TRBJ1-2; 9 bases line up with TRBD1. Germline trimming cut 6 bases from V and 6 bases from J; bases unmatched to any gene: 5. Germline loops: CDR1 MNHEY, CDR2 SVGAGI. The CDR3 covers 13 residues. The CDR3 loop reads CASRTGTGHGYTF. CDR3 nucleotide sequence: TGTGCCAGCAGAACCGGGACAGGGCATGGCTACACCTTC.

The genes are TRBV5-6 and TRBJ2-3; either TRBD1 or TRBD2 may supply D (6 bases each). The CDR3 consists of 16 residues. Germline V lookup: CDR1 SGHDT, CDR2 YYEEEE. V gave up 0 bases and J gave up 3 bases, with 14 bases separating them. CDR3 sequence: CASSLEGGRRTDTQYF. DNA of the CDR3: TGTGCCAGCAGCTTGGAAGGGGGGAGGAGGACAGATACGCAGTATTTT.

The chain couples TRBV5-1 to TRBJ2-5, with D maybe TRBD1 (5 bases). This CDR3 is built from 13 residues. V dropped 4 bases and J dropped 2 bases, with 9 bases sitting between them. Germline V gives CDR1 SGHRS, CDR2 YFSETQ. The CDR3: CASSLQEQETQYF. In nucleotides, the CDR3 is TGCGCCAGCAGCCTACAGGAGCAAGAGACCCAGTACTTC.